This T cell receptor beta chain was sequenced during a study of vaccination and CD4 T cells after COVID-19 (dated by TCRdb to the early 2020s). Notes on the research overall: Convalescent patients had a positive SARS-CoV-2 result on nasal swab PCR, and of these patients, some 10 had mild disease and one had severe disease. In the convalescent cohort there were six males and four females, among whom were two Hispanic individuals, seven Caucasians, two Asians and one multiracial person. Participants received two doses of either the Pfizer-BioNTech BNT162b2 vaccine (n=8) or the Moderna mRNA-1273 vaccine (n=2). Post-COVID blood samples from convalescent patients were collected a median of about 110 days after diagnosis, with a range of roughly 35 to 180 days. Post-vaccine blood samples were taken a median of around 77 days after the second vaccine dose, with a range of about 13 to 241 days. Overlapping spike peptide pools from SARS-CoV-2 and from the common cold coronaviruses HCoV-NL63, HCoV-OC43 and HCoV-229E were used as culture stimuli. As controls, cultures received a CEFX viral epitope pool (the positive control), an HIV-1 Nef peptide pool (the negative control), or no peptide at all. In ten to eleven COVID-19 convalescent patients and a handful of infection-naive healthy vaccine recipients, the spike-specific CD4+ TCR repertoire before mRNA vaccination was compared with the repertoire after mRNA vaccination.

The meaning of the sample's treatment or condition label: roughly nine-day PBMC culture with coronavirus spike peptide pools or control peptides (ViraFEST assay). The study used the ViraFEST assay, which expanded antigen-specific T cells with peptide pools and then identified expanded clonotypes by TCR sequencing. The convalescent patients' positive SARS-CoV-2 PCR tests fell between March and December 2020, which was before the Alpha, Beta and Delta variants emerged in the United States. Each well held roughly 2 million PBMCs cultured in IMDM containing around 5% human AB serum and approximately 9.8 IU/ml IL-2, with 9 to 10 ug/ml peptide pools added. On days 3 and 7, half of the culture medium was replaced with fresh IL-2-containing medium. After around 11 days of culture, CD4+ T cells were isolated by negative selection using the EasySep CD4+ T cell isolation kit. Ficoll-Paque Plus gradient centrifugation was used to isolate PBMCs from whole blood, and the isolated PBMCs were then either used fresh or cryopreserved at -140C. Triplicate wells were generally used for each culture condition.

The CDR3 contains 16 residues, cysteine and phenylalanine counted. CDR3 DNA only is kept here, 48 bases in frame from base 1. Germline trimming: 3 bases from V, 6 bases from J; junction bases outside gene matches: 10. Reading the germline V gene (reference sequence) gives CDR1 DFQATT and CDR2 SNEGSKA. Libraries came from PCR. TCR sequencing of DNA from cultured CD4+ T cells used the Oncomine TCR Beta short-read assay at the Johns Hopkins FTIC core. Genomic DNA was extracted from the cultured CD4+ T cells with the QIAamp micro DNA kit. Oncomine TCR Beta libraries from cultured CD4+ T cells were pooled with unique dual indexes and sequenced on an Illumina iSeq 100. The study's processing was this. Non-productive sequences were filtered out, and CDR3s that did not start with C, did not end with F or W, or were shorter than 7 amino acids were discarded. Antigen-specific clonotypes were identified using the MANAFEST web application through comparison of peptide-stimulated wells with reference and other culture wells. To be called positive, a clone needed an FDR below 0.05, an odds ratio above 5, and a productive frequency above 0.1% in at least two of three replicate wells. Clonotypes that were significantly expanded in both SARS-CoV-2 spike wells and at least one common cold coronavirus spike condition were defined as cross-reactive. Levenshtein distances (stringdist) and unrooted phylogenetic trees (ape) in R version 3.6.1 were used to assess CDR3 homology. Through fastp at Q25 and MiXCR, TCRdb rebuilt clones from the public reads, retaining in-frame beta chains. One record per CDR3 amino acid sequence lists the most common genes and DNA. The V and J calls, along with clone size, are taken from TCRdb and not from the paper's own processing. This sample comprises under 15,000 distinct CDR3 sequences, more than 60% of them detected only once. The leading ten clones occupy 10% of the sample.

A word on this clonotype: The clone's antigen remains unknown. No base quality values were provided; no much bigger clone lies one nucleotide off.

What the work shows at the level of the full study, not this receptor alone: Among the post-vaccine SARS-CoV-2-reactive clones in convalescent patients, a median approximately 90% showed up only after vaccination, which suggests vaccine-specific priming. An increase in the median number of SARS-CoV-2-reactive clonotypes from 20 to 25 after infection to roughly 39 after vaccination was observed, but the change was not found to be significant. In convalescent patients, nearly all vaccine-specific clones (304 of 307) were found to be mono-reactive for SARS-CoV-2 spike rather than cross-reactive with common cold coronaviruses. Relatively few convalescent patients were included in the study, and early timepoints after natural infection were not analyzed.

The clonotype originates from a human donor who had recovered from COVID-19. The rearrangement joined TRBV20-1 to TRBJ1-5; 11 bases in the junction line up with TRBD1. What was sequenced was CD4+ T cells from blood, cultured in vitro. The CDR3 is CSASPTDRGRSQPQHF. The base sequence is TGCAGTGCTAGCCCCACGGACAGGGGGCGAAGTCAGCCCCAGCATTTT.